This TCR beta chain was identified during a study of cytomegalovirus exposure and HLA in healthy donors. Vbeta (60) and Jbeta (13) primers were used in the PCR. Only in-frame clones appear in the TCRdb table, and some are missing; sequencing was by immunoSEQ multiplex PCR. The sample yields 99,000 or so clones, 78% seen once. Overall study results and limits: Later genetic work tied a missense DCLRE1C variant to beta-chain V and J trimming. In a later analysis, parvovirus B19, influenza, CMV and Epstein-Barr virus appeared linked to several top co-occurrence clusters.

Unrecorded immune exposures were likely, despite nominal health at sampling. About this clone itself: As yet, its antigen is unknown.

The source material was PBMCs. The TCR sequence derives from a man aged 25 to 40 in good health and CMV-seronegative.

CDR3: CASGWAEQETQYF. The CDR3 nucleotides read TGTGCTAGTGGTTGGGCAGAGCAAGAGACCCAGTACTTC. The chain links TRBV12-5 to TRBJ2-5, with D uncertain. The V gene lost 4 bases and the J gene lost 2 bases, with 8 bases spanning the gap. The CDR3 length is 13 residues. CDR1 and CDR2 (germline): LGHNT, FRNRAP. The variable domain in full, with the rest retrieved from reference TRBV12-5 and TRBJ2-5, is DARVTQTPRHKVTEMGQEVTMRCQPILGHNTVFWYRQTMMQGLELLAYFRNRAPLDDSGMPKDRFSAEMPDATLATLKIQPSEPRDSAVYFCASGWAEQETQYFGPGTRLLVL.